A single sample gave rise to the 30 T cell receptor beta chains below, sequenced in a study of T cell responses to AZD1222 COVID-19 vaccine. Sequencing was performed with immunoSEQ multiplex PCR; in TCRdb, only in-frame clones are kept and a portion is missing. The sample holds about 72,000 clones; over 75% are singletons and the top ten take around 24%. The sequencing used peripheral blood, collected on day 0 of AZD1222 vaccination. The receptors originated from an adult in good health.

The chain carries TRBV30 and TRBJ1-2; TRBD1 aligns across 7 bases. This CDR3 has 10 amino acids. CDR1 GTSNPN and CDR2 SVGIG come from the germline V gene (reference sequence). The V segment lost 8 bases and the J segment 7 bases; nucleotides outside the gene matches: 4. The CDR3 protein is CARRGAGYTF. The CDR3 DNA sequence: TGTGCCCGCAGGGGGGCTGGCTACACCTTC.

J is TRBJ1-2 and V is TRBV11-2; 7 positions agree with TRBD1. Germline trimming cut 6 bases from V and 6 bases from J; bases unmatched to any gene: 16. CDR3 size: 16 residues. CDR1 is SGHAT, CDR2 FQNNGV, per germline. In DNA form, the CDR3 reads TGTGCCAGCAGACTACCCAAGTTCAGACAGGGTGATGGCTACACCTTC. Its protein is CASRLPKFRQGDGYTF.

The gene calls are TRBV6-1 and TRBJ1-4, with unresolved D. This CDR3 contains 15 residues. V lost 1 base to trimming and J lost 4 bases, with 10 bases between them. Germline-derived CDR1 and CDR2 are MNHNS and SASEGT. The CDR3 sequence is CASSEVSGNNEKLFF. In nucleotides, the CDR3 is TGTGCCAGCAGTGAAGTTTCAGGAAATAATGAAAAACTGTTTTTT.

This sequence joins TRBV25-1 and TRBJ1-6, with D unclear. With 2 bases removed from V and 9 bases from J, the gap between germline ends came to 11 bases. Per the germline V gene, CDR1 is MGHDK and CDR2 is SYGVNS. The CDR3 has 14 amino acids. CDR3 loop: CASSEGGLGSPLHF. CDR3 bases: TGTGCCAGCAGTGAAGGCGGTCTAGGTTCACCCCTCCACTTT.

Concerning this clone: The sample contains more than one DNA sequence encoding this CDR3. The chain carries TRBV30 and TRBJ1-1; the D is unclear. V lost 0 bases and J 1 base, leaving 6 bases between the germline ends. The germline V gene has CDR1 GTSNPN and CDR2 SVGIG (reference sequence). This CDR3 is 13 amino acids long. CDR3 coding DNA: TGTGCCTGGAGTGTGCGGGGGAACACTGAAGCTTTCTTT. Protein: CAWSVRGNTEAFF.

The genes are TRBV6-1 and TRBJ1-2, with unresolved D. V lost 1 base, J lost 5 bases, and 11 bases lay in between. The CDR3 totals 14 residues. Germline CDR1 and CDR2: MNHNS and SASEGT. The chain's CDR3 is CASSEVGQVYGYTF. The CDR3 coding sequence is TGTGCCAGCAGTGAAGTGGGCCAGGTATATGGCTACACCTTC.

The chain employs TRBV3-1 (or the pseudogene TRBV3-2) and TRBJ2-7; TRBD1 agrees at 8 bases. This CDR3 is built from 14 residues. CDR1 and CDR2 (germline): LGHDT, YNNKEL (reference sequence). V gave up 1 base and J gave up 4 bases; unmatched junction bases: 3. The CDR3 loop reads CASSQGTGKYEQYF. DNA for the CDR3: TGTGCCAGCAGCCAAGGGACAGGGAAGTACGAGCAGTACTTC.

The chain uses TRBV6-4 and TRBJ1-1, with D hard to call. CDR1 and CDR2 from the germline V gene are MRHNA and SNTAGT. This CDR3 is built from 13 residues. V lost 2 bases and J lost 2, with 6 bases in between. CDR3 loop: CASSDRPNTEAFF. Written as DNA, the CDR3 is TGTGCCAGCAGTGACCGCCCAAACACTGAAGCTTTCTTT.

In DNA, the CDR3 is TGTGCAAGTCGCTTATCCGACAGCGCCTCTGGAAACACCATATATTTT. This codes for CASRLSDSASGNTIYF. The chain joins TRBV12-2 to TRBJ1-3; the D call TRBD1 from the table was never checked on the DNA. TRBV12-2 is classified as a pseudogene. This CDR3 is 16 amino acids long.

V usage is TRBV19 and J usage is TRBJ1-6, with 7 nucleotides matching TRBD1. The length of the CDR3 is 14 residues. V shed 3 bases, J shed 7 bases, and the junction held 3 bases outside the gene matches. Germline V gene lookup returns CDR1 LNHDA and CDR2 SQIVND (reference sequence). CDR3 nucleotide sequence: TGTGCCAGTAGTATCGGACAGGAAAATTCACCCCTCCACTTT. Translating it yields CASSIGQENSPLHF. The full variable domain, completed using reference TRBV19 and TRBJ1-6, is DGGITQSPKYLFRKEGQNVTLSCEQNLNHDAMYWYRQDPGQGLRLIYYSQIVNDFQKGDIAEGYSVSREKKESFPLTVTSAQKNPTAFYLCASSIGQENSPLHFGNGTRLTVT.

The genes are TRBV4-1 and TRBJ2-7; 8 bases line up with TRBD2. This CDR3 has 15 residues. Trimming cost V 0 bases and J 2 bases; bases outside gene matches: 3. The germline gives CDR1 MGHRA, CDR2 YSYEKL. CDR3 region: CASSQETSGAYEQYF. The CDR3 DNA follows: TGCGCCAGCAGCCAAGAAACTAGCGGTGCCTACGAGCAGTACTTC.

V gene TRBV3-1 (or the pseudogene TRBV3-2) combines with J gene TRBJ2-2; 9 bases match TRBD2. The ends lost 3 bases at V and 0 bases at J; junction bases unmatched: 8. Germline V gives CDR1 LGHDT, CDR2 YNNKEL (reference sequence). The CDR3 is 18 amino acids. CDR3 region: CASSQVAGDHANTGELFF. CDR3 in DNA: TGTGCCAGCAGCCAGGTAGCGGGGGATCACGCGAACACCGGGGAGCTGTTTTTT.

This chain uses TRBV11-2 with TRBJ1-6; TRBD1 matches at 8 bases. The CDR3 covers 14 residues. V gave up 3 bases and J gave up 6 bases; unmatched junction bases: 1. The germline CDR1 and CDR2 sequences are SGHAT and FQNNGV. Written as DNA, the CDR3 is TGTGCCAGCAGCTTCGACAGGGGTAATTCACCCCTCCACTTT. The encoded protein is CASSFDRGNSPLHF.

The gene calls are TRBV27 and TRBJ1-1; 8 nucleotides match TRBD1. Germline V gene data show CDR1 as MNHEY and CDR2 as SMNVEV (reference sequence). V shed 3 bases and J 1 base; nucleotides not matched to a gene: 7. This CDR3 has 16 residues. The CDR3 here is CASSLGVGTGNTEAFF. The CDR3, as DNA: TGTGCCAGCAGTTTGGGGGTAGGGACAGGGAACACTGAAGCTTTCTTT.

V is TRBV14 and J is TRBJ2-7; D unclear. This CDR3 has 14 amino acids. Trimming took 5 bases from V and 5 from J, leaving 16 bases between them. CDR1 is SGHDN and CDR2 is FVKESK in the germline V gene. CDR3 DNA: TGTGCCAGCAGCATCGGCGGCATAATCCACGAGCAGTACTTC. Its protein is CASSIGGIIHEQYF.

This chain uses TRBV5-1 with TRBJ2-3, with a weak D call TRBD2 (6 bases). The V gene lost 7 bases and the J gene lost 0 bases, with 12 bases spanning the gap. Germline V gives CDR1 SGHRS, CDR2 YFSETQ. The CDR3 is 14 residues long. CDR3 residues: CASGTQPSTDTQYF. CDR3 nucleotide sequence: TGCGCCAGCGGGACTCAGCCTAGCACAGATACGCAGTATTTT.

The chain combines TRBV30 with TRBJ2-2, with 9 positions matching TRBD1. Germline CDR1 reads GTSNPN; CDR2 reads SVGIG (reference sequence). The CDR3 sequence is 18 residues long. V trimming: 1 base; J trimming: 1 base; junction bases outside the gene matches: 10. CDR3 DNA sequence: TGTGCCTGGAGTGACAAATCCGGGACAGGGTTGAACACCGGGGAGCTGTTTTTT. Protein product: CAWSDKSGTGLNTGELFF.

This chain joins TRBV10-3 and TRBJ2-7; D is perhaps TRBD2 (6 bases). The ends were cut back, 7 bases at V and 0 bases at J, with 16 bases in the middle. Germline-derived CDR1 and CDR2 are ENHRY and SYGVKD. The CDR3 runs 15 residues. The CDR3 DNA reads as TGTGCCATCAAAGGGACCTCCGGGGGCTCCTACGAGCAGTACTTC. Translated, it gives CAIKGTSGGSYEQYF.

The V call is TRBV6-9, the J call TRBJ1-5; weak D call: TRBD1 (6 bases). The germline V gene has CDR1 MNHGY and CDR2 SVAAGI. Trimming removed 0 bases at V and 5 bases at J, with 14 bases between. CDR3 length: 16 residues. This CDR3 is CASSYSHRVCYQPQHF. As DNA, the CDR3 is TGTGCCAGCAGTTATTCGCACAGGGTGTGTTATCAGCCCCAGCATTTT.

This rearrangement joins TRBV3-1 (or the pseudogene TRBV3-2) to TRBJ2-5; D is uncertain. Trimming removed 8 bases from V and 5 bases from J, with 3 bases in between. CDR3 size: 9 residues. The germline CDR1 and CDR2 sequences are LGHDT and YNNKEL (reference sequence). The CDR3 sequence is CASGETQYF. CDR3 nucleotide sequence: TGTGCCAGCGGCGAGACCCAGTACTTC.

This clone occurred once. As DNA, the CDR3 is TGCGCCAGCAGCTTGGCTAGCGGGGGCACAGATACGCAGTATTTT. Protein: CASSLASGGTDTQYF. The rearrangement links TRBV5-1 to TRBJ2-3, with TRBD2 matching over 9 bases. The CDR3 loop spans 15 amino acids. From germline, CDR1 is SGHRS and CDR2 YFSETQ. The V segment lost 0 bases and the J segment 1 base; nucleotides outside the gene matches: 0.

This clone was seen only once. The chain couples TRBV27 to TRBJ1-6; D unclear. The length of the CDR3 is 15 residues. Trimming left V 3 bases short and J 2 bases short, with 8 bases between. Germline lookup yields CDR1 MNHEY and CDR2 SMNVEV (reference sequence). The CDR3 bases are TGTGCCAGCAGTTTCGGACGGGCCTATAATTCACCCCTCCACTTT. The encoded protein is CASSFGRAYNSPLHF.

The chain combines TRBV6-5 with TRBJ1-1; D unresolved. The CDR3 totals 15 residues. Germline CDR1 MNHEY, CDR2 SVGAGI. V lost 2 bases to trimming and J lost 5 bases, with 15 bases between them. CDR3 sequence reads: CASSYIRTAGTEAFF. DNA for the CDR3: TGTGCCAGCAGTTACATCAGGACGGCCGGGACTGAAGCTTTCTTT.

V usage is TRBV7-9 and J usage is TRBJ1-3; 8 bases align to TRBD1. The CDR3 contains 14 residues. V dropped 5 bases and J dropped 2; count of bases not matched to a gene: 2. The V gene's germline CDR1 is SEHNR and CDR2 FQNEAQ (reference sequence). The CDR3 DNA reads TGTGCCAGCAGCGTCAGGGGGCCTGGAAACACCATATATTTT. Translation gives CASSVRGPGNTIYF.

This sequence joins TRBV6-2 or TRBV6-3 and TRBJ1-3; D is uncertain. The V gene's germline CDR1 is MNHEY and CDR2 SVGEGT. The CDR3 sequence is 12 residues long. The ends were cut back, 2 bases at V and 4 bases at J, with 3 bases in the middle. The CDR3 coding sequence is TGTGCCAGCAGTTACACAGGAAACACCATATATTTT. Translation: CASSYTGNTIYF.

The V and J genes are TRBV10-3 and TRBJ1-2; D perhaps matches TRBD1 (5 bases). This CDR3 region has 15 residues. Trimming shortened V by 3 bases and J by 6 bases, and 17 bases separated the two germline ends. CDR1 is ENHRY, CDR2 SYGVKD, per germline. CDR3 sequence: CAISDGWGKRNGYTF. The CDR3 nucleotides read TGTGCCATCAGTGACGGGTGGGGGAAGAGAAATGGCTACACCTTC.

V is TRBV6-4 and J is TRBJ2-1; 7 nucleotides agree with TRBD2. V gave up 6 bases and J gave up 9 bases; unmatched junction bases: 5. Germline loops: CDR1 MRHNA, CDR2 SNTAGT. The CDR3 contains 12 residues. CDR3 nucleotide sequence: TGTGCCAGCAGGGGGGGGTCCGGTGAGCAGTTCTTC. The encoded protein is CASRGGSGEQFF.

The chain joins TRBV27 to TRBJ2-7; D may be TRBD1 (7 bases). Germline CDR1 reads MNHEY; CDR2 reads SMNVEV (reference sequence). There are 13 residues in the CDR3. V was trimmed by 5 bases and J by 4 bases, leaving 12 bases between them. In DNA, the CDR3 is TGTGCCAGCAGTAAGACAGGGAGGTACGAGCAGTACTTC. Translating gives CASSKTGRYEQYF.

Written as DNA, the CDR3 is TGTGCCAGCAGCTCGAGCAACAACAATGAGCAGTTCTTC. Amino acids: CASSSSNNNEQFF. The chain couples TRBV5-8 to TRBJ2-1; no firm D call. Trimming removed 3 bases from V and 5 bases from J, with 9 bases in between. This CDR3 has 13 residues. Germline V gives CDR1 SGHTS, CDR2 YDEGEE.

The chain employs TRBV6-2 or TRBV6-3 and TRBJ1-5, with unresolved D. V was trimmed by 3 bases and J by 4 bases, leaving 7 bases between them. The CDR3 totals 13 residues. Germline V gene lookup returns CDR1 MNHEY and CDR2 SVGEGT. Written as DNA, the CDR3 is TGTGCCAGCAGTTATCTACCAAATCAGCCCCAGCATTTT. Translation: CASSYLPNQPQHF.